This paragraph reports one T cell receptor beta chain. Caucasian individuals from Russia who were healthy and aged roughly 6 to 100 acted as donors. For every donor, a draw yielded roughly 9.3 milliliters of peripheral blood. Total RNA extraction produced at least 5 micrograms (per sample) for the study. These data come from a study of blood T cells in healthy people across ages. The second PCR ran roughly 7 to 12 cycles with a sample-barcoded 5' primer and J-beta primers. A single record per CDR3 protein comes from TCRdb applying MiXCR to the 5' RACE reads. There are roughly 800,000 distinct CDR3 sequences in the sample; roughly 64% occur only once, and over 20% lies in the top ten. Trimming took 4 bases from V and 1 from J; bases not matched to a gene: 3. The CDR3 has 15 amino acids. Germline V gene sequence: CDR1 LGHNA, CDR2 YNFKEQ.

Sequencing input: blood. The TCR was taken from a man aged 25-45 years in good health. The V call is TRBV4-2, the J call TRBJ2-3; 9 nucleotides match TRBD2. The CDR3 reads CASSRGGVGTDTQYF. As DNA, the CDR3 is TGTGCCAGCAGCCGCGGGGGGGTTGGCACAGATACGCAGTATTTT.